This T cell receptor beta chain was recorded in a study of T-cell reconstitution after alpha-beta-depleted transplantation in children. This clonotype was seen a few times. Unique molecular identifiers were used in preparing the TCRbeta library. One entry per CDR3 protein results from TCRdb running MiXCR on the PCR reads. The data show 250,000 to 300,000 distinct CDR3 sequences, with roughly 9.5% seen just once and roughly a tenth held by the top ten. Germline CDR1 is MNHEY and CDR2 is SVGAGI. The CDR3 is 15 amino acids. Germline trimming cut 4 bases from V and 9 bases from J; bases unmatched to any gene: 7.

The sample consisted of PBMCs from the stem cell graft donor, taken from the stem cell graft. This receptor was taken from a human donor who donated a stem cell graft to a child with SCID. This rearrangement joins TRBV6-5 to TRBJ1-6, with TRBD1 matching over 9 bases. The CDR3 sequence: CASSFSGQGTSPLHF. The CDR3 region has the DNA TGTGCCAGCAGTTTCTCAGGACAGGGGACTTCACCCCTCCACTTT.